These 13 T cell receptor beta chains came from one sample sequenced in a study of blood T cell repertoires in COVID-19. Profiled with immunoSEQ multiplex PCR; TCRdb holds only in-frame clones, not every one. Of fewer than 100,000 clones listed, about 81% are singletons. Sample: peripheral blood. The origin of the receptors is a man in his 70s with acute or convalescent COVID-19.

J is TRBJ1-5 and V is TRBV19; no clear D. Germline assignment: CDR1 LNHDA and CDR2 SQIVND (reference sequence). The CDR3 covers 13 residues. Deletions cut 5 bases from V and 7 bases from J, with 12 bases between. DNA of the CDR3: TGTGCCAGTAGTTTTGGGCCGGGACAGCCCCAGCATTTT. Translated: CASSFGPGQPQHF.

The rearrangement joins TRBV6-5 to TRBJ2-5, with D perhaps matching TRBD1 (7 bases). Germline V gene sequence: CDR1 MNHEY, CDR2 SVGAGI. The CDR3 has 15 residues. Trimming took off 6 bases at V and 4 bases at J, with 18 bases between the two ends. CDR3 bases: TGTGCCAGCAGGAGACAGGGCGGGGTAGGAGAGACCCAGTACTTC. Translated, it gives CASRRQGGVGETQYF.

A few counts support this clone. This sequence joins TRBV11-3 and TRBJ2-3, with D possibly being TRBD1 (6 bases). Germline V gene data show CDR1 as SGHNT and CDR2 as YENEEA. The CDR3 sequence is 12 residues long. V lost 5 bases and J 5 bases, leaving 8 bases between the germline ends. The chain's CDR3 is CASSPGEDTQYF. CDR3 bases: TGTGCCAGCAGCCCAGGGGAAGATACGCAGTATTTT.

The V gene is TRBV7-2, the J gene TRBJ2-7, with 8 bases lining up with TRBD1. V was clipped by 4 bases and J by 2 bases; unmatched bases: 13. Germline CDR1 is SGHTA and CDR2 is FQGNSA. The length of the CDR3 is 17 residues. The chain's CDR3 is CASSSYPAYRGAYEQYF. In nucleotides, the CDR3 is TGTGCCAGCAGCTCTTACCCCGCCTACAGGGGGGCCTACGAGCAGTACTTC.

The V gene is TRBV7-2, the J gene TRBJ1-5; maybe TRBD1 (6 bases). Germline-derived CDR1 and CDR2 are SGHTA and FQGNSA. Trimming cost V 3 bases and J 0 bases, with 9 bases left between them. The length of the CDR3 is 15 residues. The CDR3 DNA reads as TGTGCCAGCAGCTTCGGGACACATAGCAATCAGCCCCAGCATTTT. This sequence encodes CASSFGTHSNQPQHF.

This chain uses TRBV27 with TRBJ2-3, with D possibly matching TRBD2 (5 bases). The CDR3 contains 14 residues. Germline lookup yields CDR1 MNHEY and CDR2 SMNVEV (reference sequence). Between the trimmed V and J ends, which lost 10 bases and 0 bases, there was a span of 14 bases. The CDR3 nucleotides read TGTGCCACCCGGGAAGGCCTTAGCACAGATACGCAGTATTTT. It specifies CATREGLSTDTQYF.

The chain carries TRBV5-1 and TRBJ1-3, with unresolved D. Per the germline V gene, CDR1 is SGHRS and CDR2 is YFSETQ. The CDR3 spans 15 residues. V was cut by 5 bases and J by 0 bases, with 12 bases left in between. The CDR3 reads CASSVDGISGNTIYF. Written as DNA, the CDR3 is TGCGCCAGCAGTGTGGACGGGATCTCTGGAAACACCATATATTTT. Full variable domain (remainder filled in from reference TRBV5-1 and TRBJ1-3): KAGVTQTPRYLIKTRGQQVTLSCSPISGHRSVSWYQQTPGQGLQFLFEYFSETQRNKGNFPGRFSGRQFSNSRSEMNVSTLELGDSALYLCASSVDGISGNTIYFGEGSWLTVV.

This rearrangement joins TRBV5-4 to TRBJ2-7; D possibly corresponds to TRBD1 (6 bases). There are 14 residues in the CDR3. CDR1 is SGHNT and CDR2 is YYREEE in the germline V gene (reference sequence). V was pared by 0 bases and J by 0 bases, with 7 bases between. CDR3 nucleotide sequence: TGTGCCAGCAGCTTGGGGACAGACTCCTACGAGCAGTACTTC. Its translation is CASSLGTDSYEQYF.

V is TRBV30 and J is TRBJ1-1; 7 bases map to TRBD1. Germline CDR1 is GTSNPN and CDR2 is SVGIG (reference sequence). This CDR3 is 13 amino acids long. Trimming at V came to 8 bases and at J to 2 bases, leaving 8 bases not matched to a gene. The CDR3 is CAGMGQFNTEAFF. In nucleotides, the CDR3 is TGTGCCGGGATGGGACAGTTTAACACTGAAGCTTTCTTT. Together with reference TRBV30 and TRBJ1-1, the CDR3 gives the full variable domain: SQTIHQWPATLVQPVGSPLSLECTVEGTSNPNLYWYRQAAGRGLQLLFYSVGIGQISSEVPQNLSASRPQDRQFILSSKKLLLSDSGFYLCAGMGQFNTEAFFGQGTRLTVV.

This clone was seen a single time. This chain uses TRBV19 with TRBJ2-5; D may be TRBD2 (6 bases). The CDR3 is made up of 15 amino acids. Deletions cut 3 bases from V and 4 bases from J, with 15 bases between. The germline V gene encodes CDR1 LNHDA and CDR2 SQIVND (reference sequence). CDR3 nucleotides: TGTGCCAGTAGTATCGCACACTCCGGGGGAGAGACCCAGTACTTC. Translation gives CASSIAHSGGETQYF.

This clone was seen more than once but under ten times. In DNA form, the CDR3 reads TGTGCCAGCAGATCACTAGCGGAAGCTTTCTTT. Its protein product is CASRSLAEAFF. The V gene is TRBV6-5, the J gene TRBJ1-1; D uncertain. The germline gives CDR1 MNHEY, CDR2 SVGAGI. The CDR3 runs to 11 residues. The V end was cut by 6 bases, the J end by 8 bases, with 10 bases between.

The table lists this clone with a count of one. The J gene is TRBJ1-3, the V gene TRBV2; D is unresolved. The CDR3 is made up of 14 amino acids. Germline-derived CDR1 and CDR2 are SNHLY and FYNNEI. Trimming took 0 bases from V and 0 from J, leaving 3 bases between them. CDR3: CASSEASSGNTIYF. As DNA, the CDR3 is TGTGCCAGCAGTGAAGCTAGCTCTGGAAACACCATATATTTT.

The chain recombines TRBV3-1 (or the pseudogene TRBV3-2) with TRBJ1-2; D not resolved. Per the germline V gene, CDR1 is LGHDT and CDR2 is YNNKEL (reference sequence). V lost 4 bases and J lost 2, with 17 bases in between. The CDR3 consists of 16 residues. The CDR3: CASSRSAPPRNYGYTF. CDR3 nucleotide sequence: TGTGCCAGCAGCCGATCAGCGCCCCCAAGGAACTATGGCTACACCTTC.